These 19 T cell receptor beta chains originate from one sample sequenced in a study of blood T cells in healthy people across ages. The use of a sample-barcoded 5' primer and a J-beta primer mix characterized a second PCR of roughly 6 to 11 cycles. In TCRdb, the 5' RACE reads were re-called with MiXCR into one record per CDR3 protein. This table holds hundreds of thousands of distinct CDR3 sequences, 20% to 25% found once. These data also formed part of another study, on T cells of mothers and their children.

The specimen was blood. The receptors stem from a boy younger than 18 in good health.

There are a few counts of this clonotype. The rearrangement links TRBV7-3 to TRBJ2-5; TRBD2 matches 11 bases. The better agreement between TRBJ2-1 and the DNA end casts doubt on the J call. Germline CDR1 and CDR2: SGHTA and FQGTGA. This CDR3 contains 15 residues. CDR3 region: CASGPGLAEYNEQFF. CDR3 sequence (DNA): TGTGCCAGCGGTCCGGGACTAGCGGAATACAATGAGCAGTTCTTC.

This clonotype was counted a few times. The rearrangement links TRBV5-1 to TRBJ2-5; no clear D gene. The CDR3 is 12 residues long. The V end was cut by 7 bases, the J end by 0 bases, with 7 bases between. Germline V CDR1 and CDR2: SGHRS, YFSETQ. CDR3 sequence reads: CASGGNQETQYF. CDR3 DNA: TGCGCCAGCGGCGGCAACCAAGAGACCCAGTACTTC.

The V and J genes are TRBV29-1 and TRBJ1-2; TRBD1 might be the D (6 bases). Trimming took off 3 bases at V and 3 bases at J, with 11 bases between the two ends. The CDR3 has 13 residues. Germline CDR1 and CDR2: SQVTM and ANQGSEA. The DNA for the CDR3 is TGCAGCGTTGAGGCCAGGGGTGACTATGGCTACACCTTC. Translated: CSVEARGDYGYTF.

The chain employs TRBV2 and TRBJ2-1; D may be TRBD1 or TRBD2 (5 bases each). Germline CDR1 is SNHLY and CDR2 is FYNNEI. Between the trimmed V and J ends, which lost 6 bases and 5 bases, there was a span of 20 bases. The CDR3 sequence is 16 residues long. CDR3 in DNA: TGTGCCAGCAGGGGGGACCGCGCAGGTACGCACAATGAGCAGTTCTTC. It specifies CASRGDRAGTHNEQFF.

The chain uses TRBV12-3 or TRBV12-4 and TRBJ2-1, with 10 bases matching TRBD1. J gave up 6 bases and V 6 bases, and 8 bases lay outside the gene matches. This CDR3 has 15 amino acids. The CDR3 loop is CASRWGQGSFNEQFF. DNA for the CDR3: TGTGCCAGCAGATGGGGACAGGGGTCATTCAATGAGCAGTTCTTC.

This chain joins TRBV28 and TRBJ1-5; the D is unclear. The V and J ends lost 6 bases and 1 base respectively, with 13 bases between them. The CDR3 contains 15 residues. The V gene's germline CDR1 is MDHEN and CDR2 SYDVKM. DNA of the CDR3: TGTGCCAGCAGCACCCCTGGGGTGAGCAATCAGCCCCAGCATTTT. Encoded protein: CASSTPGVSNQPQHF.

In its sample, this clonotype was seen a few times. The chain links TRBV3-1 to TRBJ2-7, with TRBD2 identical over 9 bases. TRBJ2-5 explains the end of the DNA better; the J call may be wrong. The germline V gene has CDR1 LGHDT and CDR2 YNNKEL (reference sequence). CDR3 size: 17 residues. CDR3 nucleotide sequence: TGTGCCAGCAGCCAGTTAAGACTAGCGGAGTTCCAAGAGACCCAGTACTTC. Translation: CASSQLRLAEFQETQYF.

V and J are TRBV20-1 and TRBJ2-5, with a possible D match to TRBD2 (6 bases). Germline V gene lookup returns CDR1 DFQATT and CDR2 SNEGSKA (reference sequence). With 2 bases removed from V and 4 bases from J, the gap between germline ends came to 14 bases. CDR3 length: 14 amino acids. The CDR3 region has the DNA TGCAGTGCTAGACTGGAGGGCCGGGGAGAGACCCAGTACTTC. This sequence encodes CSARLEGRGETQYF.

The table lists this clonotype with a count of one. The chain joins TRBV5-1 to TRBJ2-1; 9 bases are shared with TRBD2. The ends lost 4 bases at V and 0 bases at J; junction bases unmatched: 5. This CDR3 spans 16 amino acids. Germline V gene sequence: CDR1 SGHRS, CDR2 YFSETQ. The CDR3 reads CASSKTSGNSYNEQFF. CDR3 nucleotides: TGCGCCAGCAGCAAGACTAGCGGCAACTCCTACAATGAGCAGTTCTTC.

This chain uses TRBV21-1 with TRBJ2-4; whether TRBD1, the table's D call, matches the DNA was not checked. TRBV21-1 is shown as a pseudogene. The CDR3 spans 21 residues. CDR3 nucleotides: TGTGCCAGTAGCAAAGAAAAGTCGCGAGAGGGACAGCCATCAGCCAAAAACATTCAGTACTTC. It translates to CASSKEKSREGQPSAKNIQYF.

As to this clonotype: One end of the junction does not line up with germline, which may come from a read error. This sequence joins TRBV5-1 and TRBJ2-1, with unresolved D. Germline loops: CDR1 SGHRS, CDR2 YFSETQ. The CDR3 consists of 16 residues. CDR3: CASSFSRTSSYNEQLF. CDR3 nucleotides: TGCGCCAGCAGCTTTTCACGGACGAGCTCCTACAATGAGCAGCTCTTC.

This clonotype has only a few counts. This chain links TRBV7-9 with TRBJ2-1, with TRBD2 matching over 11 bases. The CDR3 extends over 15 amino acids. J lost 9 bases, V lost 5 bases, and 9 bases had no gene match. The germline V gene encodes CDR1 SEHNR and CDR2 FQNEAQ (reference sequence). CDR3 residues: CASSGRLAGYGEQFF. CDR3 DNA sequence: TGTGCCAGCAGCGGCCGACTAGCGGGGTACGGTGAGCAGTTCTTC.

A few counts support this clonotype. This rearrangement joins TRBV12-3 or TRBV12-4 to TRBJ2-7; TRBD1 matches 8 bases. J was trimmed by 8 bases and V by 8 bases; bases with no gene match: 14. This CDR3 comprises 14 residues. As DNA, the CDR3 is TGTGCCAGCTCCAGGGGGCAGGGGGAGCGTCAGCAGTACTTC. Translated: CASSRGQGERQQYF.

In its sample, this clonotype was seen a few times. This chain connects TRBV10-3 to TRBJ1-1; TRBD1 is a possible D gene (5 bases). This CDR3 has 11 amino acids. Trimming pared 10 bases from V and 5 bases from J, leaving 11 bases between. Germline CDR1 ENHRY, CDR2 SYGVKD. CDR3 region: CATRVGTEAFF. The CDR3 region has the DNA TGTGCCACCAGGGTAGGGACTGAAGCTTTCTTT.

The chain employs TRBV28 and TRBJ1-2; D not resolved. Germline assignment: CDR1 MDHEN and CDR2 SYDVKM. The CDR3 runs 14 residues. V was cut by 4 bases and J by 8 bases, with 17 bases left in between. CDR3 in amino acids: CASSSQLGLSGYTF. CDR3 in DNA: TGTGCCAGCAGTTCGCAATTGGGGTTGTCGGGCTACACCTTC.

The chain is built from TRBV7-9 and TRBJ2-4; D is undetermined. CDR3 size: 11 residues. V gave up 1 base and J gave up 14 bases, with 9 bases separating them. Looked up from germline, CDR1 is SEHNR and CDR2 is FQNEAQ (reference sequence). This CDR3 reads CASSLGDLKYF. CDR3 DNA: TGTGCCAGCAGCTTAGGTGACCTAAAGTACTTC.

The V and J genes are TRBV18 and TRBJ1-1; TRBD1 might be the D (6 bases). The CDR3 has 15 amino acids. CDR1 is KGHSH and CDR2 is LQKENI in the germline V gene. Trimming pared 0 bases from V and 1 base from J, leaving 9 bases between. The CDR3 loop is CASSPPPDRNTEAFF. The DNA for the CDR3 is TGTGCCAGCTCACCACCCCCGGACAGGAACACTGAAGCTTTCTTT.

This clonotype was found a few times. The chain uses TRBV6-5 and TRBJ2-2, with 11 nucleotides matching TRBD2. The CDR3 has 16 residues. Trimming took 0 bases from V and 5 from J; bases not matched to a gene: 2. Germline CDR1 and CDR2: MNHEY and SVGAGI. This CDR3 is CASSYSASGRTGELFF. CDR3 in DNA: TGTGCCAGCAGTTACTCGGCTAGCGGGAGGACCGGGGAGCTGTTTTTT.

V usage is TRBV12-5 and J usage is TRBJ1-3; D remains ambiguous. Germline CDR1 and CDR2: LGHNT and FRNRAP. V lost 6 bases and J 0 bases, leaving 24 bases between the germline ends. The CDR3 loop spans 19 amino acids. CDR3 coding DNA: TGTGCTAGTGGCTTGACGTCGGGGTCCCAGGCGGACTCTGGAAACACCATATATTTT. Translation: CASGLTSGSQADSGNTIYF.